The 28 T cell receptor beta chains below all came from one sample that was sequenced in a study of cytomegalovirus exposure and HLA in healthy donors. Using immunoSEQ multiplex PCR, the repertoire was profiled, and TCRdb retains in-frame clones only, with some absent. The sample lists about 110,000 clones, roughly 90% occurring once. The specimen sequenced was PBMCs. The receptors derive from a young woman in good health and CMV-seropositive.

V usage is TRBV6-1 and J usage is TRBJ2-1; no clear D gene. Deletions cut 3 bases from V and 15 bases from J, with 21 bases between. The germline V gene encodes CDR1 MNHNS and CDR2 SASEGT. There are 14 residues in the CDR3. The CDR3 here is CASSEEPVLVNRFF. DNA for the CDR3: TGTGCCAGCAGTGAGGAGCCGGTCCTGGTGAATCGGTTCTTC.

The chain's CDR3 is CASSLFRGSSEQYF. The CDR3 coding sequence is TGTGCCAGCAGTCTCTTTCGGGGGAGTAGCGAGCAGTACTTC. The chain joins TRBV6-5 to TRBJ2-7, with a tentative D call TRBD2 (6 bases). Trimming removed 5 bases at V and 6 bases at J, with 17 bases between. The CDR3 is 14 residues long. CDR1 and CDR2 from the germline V gene are MNHEY and SVGAGI.

The V gene is TRBV19, the J gene TRBJ2-7; D is possibly TRBD2 (5 bases). V gave up 6 bases and J gave up 2 bases, with 17 bases separating them. The CDR3 extends over 15 amino acids. The germline V gene has CDR1 LNHDA and CDR2 SQIVND (reference sequence). DNA of the CDR3: TGTGCCAGTAGCAACGCCCACAGCGGAACCTACGAGCAGTACTTC. This gives the protein CASSNAHSGTYEQYF.

V usage is TRBV6-6 and J usage is TRBJ2-2; 9 positions agree with TRBD2. The CDR3 length is 15 residues. The germline V gene has CDR1 MNHNY and CDR2 SVGAGI (reference sequence). J lost 1 base, V lost 9 bases, and 6 bases had no gene match. In nucleotides, the CDR3 is TGTGCCAGTTCGTATAGCGGGGGGAACACCGGGGAGCTGTTTTTT. Protein sequence: CASSYSGGNTGELFF.

The rearrangement links TRBV7-9 to TRBJ1-1, with unresolved D. The CDR3 loop spans 14 amino acids. With 5 bases removed from V and 2 bases from J, the gap between germline ends came to 12 bases. Germline V gene sequence: CDR1 SEHNR, CDR2 FQNEAQ (reference sequence). In DNA, the CDR3 is TGTGCCAGCAGCGTTGGGCGGGGAAACACTGAAGCTTTCTTT. Its translation: CASSVGRGNTEAFF.

The V gene is TRBV30, the J gene TRBJ2-2, with D possibly being TRBD2 (5 bases). Trimming stripped 3 bases from V and 2 bases from J, with 19 bases between. The CDR3 has 17 amino acids. CDR1 and CDR2 (germline): GTSNPN, SVGIG (reference sequence). DNA for the CDR3: TGTGCCTGGAGGAAAGACAAAGGCCTAGCCAACACCGGGGAGCTGTTTTTT. Translated, it gives CAWRKDKGLANTGELFF.

CDR3 region: CASSLPLLAAGGLTDTQYF. CDR3 nucleotides: TGTGCCAGCAGCTTACCCCTCCTAGCGGCTGGGGGGCTCACAGATACGCAGTATTTT. J is TRBJ2-3 and V is TRBV7-7, with D possibly TRBD2 on 7 matching bases. The CDR3 sequence is 19 residues long. The V end was cut by 2 bases, the J end by 2 bases, with 23 bases between. The germline V gene encodes CDR1 SSHAT and CDR2 FNYEAQ (reference sequence).

The sample holds one count of this clone. This chain joins TRBV7-3 and TRBJ2-7, with 8 positions matching TRBD2. Germline V CDR1 and CDR2: SGHTA, FQGTGA. The CDR3 runs to 14 residues. V trimming: 2 bases; J trimming: 4 bases; junction bases outside the gene matches: 4. CDR3 protein: CASSLGSGTYEQYF. In nucleotides, the CDR3 is TGTGCCAGCAGCTTAGGTAGCGGGACGTACGAGCAGTACTTC.

The rearrangement uses TRBV19 and TRBJ2-2; tentatively, D is TRBD1 (5 bases). Germline V gives CDR1 LNHDA, CDR2 SQIVND (reference sequence). Trimming pared 5 bases from V and 5 bases from J, leaving 12 bases between. CDR3 length equals 14 residues. CDR3 DNA sequence: TGTGCCAGTAGTCTTTCCAGGGTGACCGGGGAGCTGTTTTTT. Residues: CASSLSRVTGELFF.

The chain is built from TRBV5-1 and TRBJ1-4, with 8 bases matching TRBD1. The CDR3 sequence is 15 residues long. Germline CDR1 SGHRS, CDR2 YFSETQ. Unmatched junction bases numbered 8, after V lost 2 bases and J lost 8 bases. CDR3 residues: CASSLGQGQGEKLFF. The CDR3 coding sequence is TGCGCCAGCAGCTTAGGACAGGGCCAGGGGGAAAAACTGTTTTTT. The whole variable domain, remainder taken from reference TRBV5-1 and TRBJ1-4, is KAGVTQTPRYLIKTRGQQVTLSCSPISGHRSVSWYQQTPGQGLQFLFEYFSETQRNKGNFPGRFSGRQFSNSRSEMNVSTLELGDSALYLCASSLGQGQGEKLFFGSGTQLSVL.

The rearrangement uses TRBV10-3 and TRBJ2-7, with TRBD1 identical over 7 bases. V was clipped by 6 bases and J by 5 bases; unmatched bases: 10. Germline V gives CDR1 ENHRY, CDR2 SYGVKD. The length of the CDR3 is 14 residues. CDR3: CAISTRGGEDEQYF. CDR3 DNA: TGTGCCATCAGCACCAGAGGGGGCGAGGACGAGCAGTACTTC.

Notes on this clone: The same CDR3 can be traced to other DNA sequences in this sample. The chain employs TRBV2 and TRBJ2-7, with D perhaps matching TRBD1 (6 bases). The CDR3 contains 12 residues. V was trimmed by 6 bases and J by 1 base, leaving 7 bases between them. The V gene's germline CDR1 is SNHLY and CDR2 FYNNEI. In DNA, the CDR3 is TGTGCCAGCAGGGACAGATCCTACGAGCAGTACTTC. This translates into CASRDRSYEQYF.

The chain recombines TRBV29-1 with TRBJ2-5, with 11 bases fitting TRBD2. The J call may be mistaken, given a closer DNA end match to TRBJ2-7. In germline, CDR1 is SQVTM, CDR2 ANQGSEA. The CDR3 has 15 amino acids. CDR3 in DNA: TGCAGCGCCGTCCCGACTAGCGGGACGGCCTACGAGCAGTACTTC. Translation gives CSAVPTSGTAYEQYF.

This rearrangement joins TRBV29-1 to TRBJ2-3; TRBD2 matches 8 bases. The CDR3 sequence is 15 residues long. V was clipped by 6 bases and J by 0 bases; unmatched bases: 8. CDR1 SQVTM and CDR2 ANQGSEA come from the germline V gene. DNA for the CDR3: TGCAGCGTCCTTGCACTAGCGGCTAGCACAGATACGCAGTATTTT. As protein: CSVLALAASTDTQYF.

The V gene is TRBV7-9, the J gene TRBJ2-5; no clear D. The CDR3 sequence is 15 residues long. Germline V gene sequence: CDR1 SEHNR, CDR2 FQNEAQ (reference sequence). V was clipped by 4 bases and J by 7 bases, with 19 bases between them. The CDR3 here is CASSSVIAVHGTQYF. The CDR3 region has the DNA TGTGCCAGCAGCTCCGTGATTGCAGTGCATGGGACCCAGTACTTC.

V usage is TRBV5-6 and J usage is TRBJ2-5, with TRBD2 matching over 13 bases. The germline CDR1 and CDR2 sequences are SGHDT and YYEEEE. Losses at the gene ends were 1 base for V and 5 bases for J; bases not matched to a gene: 14. CDR3 size: 19 residues. The CDR3, as DNA: TGTGCCAGCAGCTTGATTATCGGGACTAGCGGGGTAGGGTTGGAGACCCAGTACTTC. Translating gives CASSLIIGTSGVGLETQYF.

The chain employs TRBV18 and TRBJ1-4; D is uncertain. The CDR3 runs to 14 residues. Looked up from germline, CDR1 is KGHSH and CDR2 is LQKENI. V lost 3 bases, J lost 7 bases, and 12 bases lay in between. For the CDR3, the DNA is TGTGCCAGCTCACCGCCGGGGAGGAGTGAAAAACTGTTTTTT. This gives the protein CASSPPGRSEKLFF.

This sequence joins TRBV5-6 and TRBJ2-7; 7 nucleotides line up with TRBD2. With V trimmed by 1 base and J by 3 bases, 10 bases remained unmatched. Germline V gene lookup returns CDR1 SGHDT and CDR2 YYEEEE. The CDR3 is 16 amino acids. CDR3 nucleotide sequence: TGTGCCAGCAGCTTGATGCCAGCGGGAAGTCTCTACGAGCAGTACTTC. Translation: CASSLMPAGSLYEQYF. The full variable domain, with the rest looked up from reference TRBV5-6 and TRBJ2-7, is DAGVTQSPTHLIKTRGQQVTLRCSPKSGHDTVSWYQQALGQGPQFIFQYYEEEERQRGNFPDRFSGHQFPNYSSELNVNALLLGDSALYLCASSLMPAGSLYEQYFGPGTRLTVT.

The chain carries TRBV15 and TRBJ2-3; D gene uncertain. V was shortened by 0 bases and J by 5 bases, with 12 bases between the two germline ends. The CDR3 has 15 residues. Per the germline V gene, CDR1 is LNHNV and CDR2 is YYDKDF (reference sequence). The CDR3 bases are TGTGCCACCAGCAGAGAGTTGCGCGCTGAAGATACGCAGTATTTT. Protein: CATSRELRAEDTQYF.

The gene calls are TRBV27 and TRBJ2-7, with unresolved D. V lost 2 bases and J 5 bases, leaving 16 bases between the germline ends. CDR1 is MNHEY and CDR2 is SMNVEV in the germline V gene (reference sequence). This CDR3 spans 15 amino acids. CDR3 coding DNA: TGTGCCAGCAGTTTAAAGCCCCGAAGGAGCGACGAGCAGTACTTC. This gives the protein CASSLKPRRSDEQYF.

This clone was seen only a few times. The V gene is TRBV2, the J gene TRBJ1-2; tentative D call: TRBD1 (5 bases). V lost 5 bases, J lost 6 bases, and 10 bases lay in between. There are 12 residues in the CDR3. Germline V gene lookup returns CDR1 SNHLY and CDR2 FYNNEI. DNA of the CDR3: TGTGCCAGCAGTCGACAGAACGATGGCTACACCTTC. Protein: CASSRQNDGYTF. Together with reference TRBV2 and TRBJ1-2, the CDR3 gives the full variable domain: EPEVTQTPSHQVTQMGQEVILRCVPISNHLYFYWYRQILGQKVEFLVSFYNNEISEKSEIFDDQFSVERPDGSNFTLKIRSTKLEDSAMYFCASSRQNDGYTFGSGTRLTVV.

Details on this clone: Since no conserved phenylalanine or tryptophan closes the CDR3, a read error is the likely cause. The limits of the CDR3 on the DNA are not certain, so only TCRdb's listed CDR3 is given. The chain joins TRBV2 to TRBJ2-7; the table's D call TRBD2 went unverified against the DNA. The CDR3 is 14 amino acids in total, end residues counted. Germline CDR1 and CDR2: SNHLY and FYNNEI. The CDR3: CASSEARELAGRGL.

The chain is built from TRBV2 and TRBJ2-7; 8 bases map to TRBD1. The germline CDR1 and CDR2 sequences are SNHLY and FYNNEI. This CDR3 spans 13 amino acids. J was trimmed by 6 bases and V by 5 bases; bases with no gene match: 6. The CDR3 DNA reads TGTGCCAGCAGTATCGGAGGGACAGGCGAGCAGTACTTC. Protein sequence: CASSIGGTGEQYF. The whole variable domain, remainder taken from reference TRBV2 and TRBJ2-7, is EPEVTQTPSHQVTQMGQEVILRCVPISNHLYFYWYRQILGQKVEFLVSFYNNEISEKSEIFDDQFSVERPDGSNFTLKIRSTKLEDSAMYFCASSIGGTGEQYFGPGTRLTVT.

V and J are TRBV2 and TRBJ2-5; D is undetermined. Germline V gives CDR1 SNHLY, CDR2 FYNNEI. V lost 4 bases, J lost 1 base, and 10 bases lay in between. The CDR3 length is 14 residues. The CDR3 loop reads CASSALRAQETQYF. The CDR3 DNA follows: TGTGCCAGCAGTGCACTCCGAGCCCAAGAGACCCAGTACTTC. The full variable domain, rest sourced from reference TRBV2 and TRBJ2-5, is EPEVTQTPSHQVTQMGQEVILRCVPISNHLYFYWYRQILGQKVEFLVSFYNNEISEKSEIFDDQFSVERPDGSNFTLKIRSTKLEDSAMYFCASSALRAQETQYFGPGTRLLVL.

The chain is built from TRBV2 and TRBJ1-5; 10 nucleotides line up with TRBD1. J was trimmed by 4 bases and V by 5 bases; bases with no gene match: 5. Germline V gene lookup returns CDR1 SNHLY and CDR2 FYNNEI. This CDR3 has 15 residues. This CDR3 is CASSQGTGENQPQHF. The CDR3 nucleotides read TGTGCCAGCAGTCAAGGGACAGGGGAAAATCAGCCCCAGCATTTT.

This chain joins TRBV7-6 and TRBJ1-3, with D maybe TRBD1 (6 bases). The V end was cut by 1 base, the J end by 4 bases, with 8 bases between. The CDR3 totals 14 residues. Germline CDR1 reads SGHVS; CDR2 reads FNYEAQ. The CDR3 is CASSLGGLGNTIYF. DNA of the CDR3: TGTGCCAGCAGCTTAGGGGGGCTCGGAAACACCATATATTTT.

The J gene is TRBJ1-6, the V gene TRBV15, with D unclear. Germline V gene sequence: CDR1 LNHNV, CDR2 YYDKDF (reference sequence). CDR3 length equals 13 residues. With 0 bases removed from V and 7 bases from J, the gap between germline ends came to 4 bases. CDR3 protein: CATSRDPNSPLHF. In DNA form, the CDR3 reads TGTGCCACCAGCAGAGACCCGAATTCACCCCTCCACTTT.

The chain combines TRBV4-1 with TRBJ2-3; 9 bases align to TRBD2. This CDR3 is 16 amino acids long. CDR1 is MGHRA and CDR2 is YSYEKL in the germline V gene. Trimming removed 4 bases from V and 1 base from J; junction bases left unmatched: 6. CDR3 region: CASSPTRTSGTDTQYF. The CDR3 coding sequence is TGCGCCAGCAGCCCCACCCGGACTAGCGGCACAGATACGCAGTATTTT.